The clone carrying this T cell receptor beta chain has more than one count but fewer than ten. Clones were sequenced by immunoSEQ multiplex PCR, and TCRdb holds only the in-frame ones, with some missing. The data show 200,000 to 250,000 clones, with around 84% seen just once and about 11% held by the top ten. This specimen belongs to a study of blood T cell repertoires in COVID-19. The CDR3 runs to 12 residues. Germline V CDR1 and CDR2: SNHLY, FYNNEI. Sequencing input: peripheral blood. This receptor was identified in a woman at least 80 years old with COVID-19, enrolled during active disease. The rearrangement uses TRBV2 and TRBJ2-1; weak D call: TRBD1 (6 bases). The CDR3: CAAAGQYNEQFF. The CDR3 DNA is TGTGCAGCTGCAGGACAGTACAATGAGCAGTTCTTC.